This TCR beta chain was identified during a study of T cell changes during pregnancy in multiple sclerosis (dated by TCRdb to the late 2010s). As for the study more broadly: The study examined how the T cell repertoire changed over the course of pregnancy in women with multiple sclerosis.

Libraries were prepared through the immunoSEQ multiplex PCR assay. TCRdb provides this immuneACCESS table in a form limited to in-frame rearrangements. Some clones are lacking; in checked studies, under half of them reflect an unresolved V gene, and why the rest are absent is not known. The table for this sample lists about 100,000 clones; more than 90% of them were counted only once. Together, the top ten hold roughly 1.2% of the sample. Concerning this clone: Its antigen is currently not known. No clone much larger than this one lies a single base away; base qualities are absent.

The junction shows trimming of 2 bases on V and 0 bases on J, and the gene matches do not reach 3 bases of it. CDR1 and CDR2, per the germline V gene, are SGHRS and YFSETQ. Including cysteine and phenylalanine, the CDR3 has 16 amino acids. Here the CDR3 DNA is all that survives: 48 bases in frame from base 1. This receptor was identified in a female donor with multiple sclerosis, enrolled in a pregnancy study. The source was peripheral blood, collected in the second trimester of pregnancy. The receptor chain draws on TRBV5-1 and TRBJ2-3; 10 central bases correspond to TRBD2. The encoded CDR3 is CASSFLAGASTDTQYF. The sequenced DNA: TGCGCCAGCAGCTTTCTAGCGGGGGCTAGCACAGATACGCAGTATTTT.